The 2 T cell receptor beta chains below come from one sample, sequenced in a study of cytomegalovirus exposure and HLA in healthy donors. This table comes from immunoSEQ multiplex PCR, and its TCRdb copy is limited to in-frame clones, with some not included. The sample lists about 360,000 clones, 70% to 90% occurring once. The sample taken for sequencing was PBMCs. These receptors all stem from a woman aged 18-30 years in good health and CMV-seronegative.

The chain recombines TRBV7-8 with TRBJ1-4; D gene ambiguous. V shed 1 base and J shed 15 bases, with 15 bases lying between them. The CDR3 is 13 amino acids. Germline V gene data show CDR1 as SGHVS and CDR2 as FQNEAQ. The chain's CDR3 is CASSLGGLQRVFF. In nucleotides, the CDR3 is TGTGCCAGCAGCTTAGGTGGACTCCAAAGGGTGTTTTTT.

The rearrangement joins TRBV5-6 to TRBJ2-1; 7 nucleotides match TRBD2. This CDR3 region has 15 residues. Looked up from germline, CDR1 is SGHDT and CDR2 is YYEEEE. The ends lost 4 bases at V and 1 base at J; junction bases unmatched: 5. The CDR3 sequence: CASSRTSESYNEQFF. Written as DNA, the CDR3 is TGTGCCAGCAGCCGAACTAGCGAGTCCTACAATGAGCAGTTCTTC. Looking up the rest from reference TRBV5-6 and TRBJ2-1 gives the full variable domain: DAGVTQSPTHLIKTRGQQVTLRCSPKSGHDTVSWYQQALGQGPQFIFQYYEEEERQRGNFPDRFSGHQFPNYSSELNVNALLLGDSALYLCASSRTSESYNEQFFGPGTRLTVL.